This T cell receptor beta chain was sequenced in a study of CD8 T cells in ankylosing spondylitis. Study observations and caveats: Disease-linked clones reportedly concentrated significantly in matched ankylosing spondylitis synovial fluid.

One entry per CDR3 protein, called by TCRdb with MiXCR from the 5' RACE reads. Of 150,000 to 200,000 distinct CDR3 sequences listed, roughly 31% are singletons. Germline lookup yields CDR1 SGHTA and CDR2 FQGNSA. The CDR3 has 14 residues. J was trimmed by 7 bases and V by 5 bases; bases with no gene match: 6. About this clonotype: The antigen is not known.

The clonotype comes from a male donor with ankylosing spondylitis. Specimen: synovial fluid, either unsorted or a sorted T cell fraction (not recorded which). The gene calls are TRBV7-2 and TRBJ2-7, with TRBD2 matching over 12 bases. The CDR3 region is CASSPRTSGNEQYF. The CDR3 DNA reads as TGTGCCAGCAGCCCAAGGACTAGCGGGAATGAGCAGTACTTC.